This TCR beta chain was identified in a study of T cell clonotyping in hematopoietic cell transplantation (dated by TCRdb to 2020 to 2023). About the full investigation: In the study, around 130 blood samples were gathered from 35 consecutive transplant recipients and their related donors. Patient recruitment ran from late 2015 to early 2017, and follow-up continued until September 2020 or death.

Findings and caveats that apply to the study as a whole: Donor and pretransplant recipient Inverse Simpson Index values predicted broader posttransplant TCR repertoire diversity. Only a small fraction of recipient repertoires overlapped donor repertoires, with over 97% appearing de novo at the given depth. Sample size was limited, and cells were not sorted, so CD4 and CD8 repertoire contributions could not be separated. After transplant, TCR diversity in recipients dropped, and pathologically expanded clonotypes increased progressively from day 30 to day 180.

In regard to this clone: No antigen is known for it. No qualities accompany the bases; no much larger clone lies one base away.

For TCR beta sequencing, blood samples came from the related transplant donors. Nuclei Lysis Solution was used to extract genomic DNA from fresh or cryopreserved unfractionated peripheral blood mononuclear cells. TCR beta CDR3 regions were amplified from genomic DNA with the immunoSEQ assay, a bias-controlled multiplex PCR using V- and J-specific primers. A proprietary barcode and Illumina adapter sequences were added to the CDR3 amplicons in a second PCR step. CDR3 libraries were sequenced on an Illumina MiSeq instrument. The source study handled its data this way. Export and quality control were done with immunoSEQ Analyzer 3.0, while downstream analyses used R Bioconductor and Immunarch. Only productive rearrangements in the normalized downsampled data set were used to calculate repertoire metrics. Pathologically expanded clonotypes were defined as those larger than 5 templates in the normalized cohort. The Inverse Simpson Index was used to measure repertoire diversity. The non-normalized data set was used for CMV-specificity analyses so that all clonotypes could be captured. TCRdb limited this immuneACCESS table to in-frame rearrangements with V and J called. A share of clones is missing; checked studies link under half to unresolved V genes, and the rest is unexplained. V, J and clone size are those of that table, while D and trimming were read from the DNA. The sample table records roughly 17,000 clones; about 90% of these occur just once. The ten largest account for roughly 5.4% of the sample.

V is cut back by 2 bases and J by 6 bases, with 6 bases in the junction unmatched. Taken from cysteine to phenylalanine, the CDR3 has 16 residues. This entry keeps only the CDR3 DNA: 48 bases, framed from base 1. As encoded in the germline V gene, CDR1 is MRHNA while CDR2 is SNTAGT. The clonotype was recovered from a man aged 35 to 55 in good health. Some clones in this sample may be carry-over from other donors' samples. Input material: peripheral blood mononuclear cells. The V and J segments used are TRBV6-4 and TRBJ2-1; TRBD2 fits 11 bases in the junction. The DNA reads TGTGCCAGCAGTGACGGTAGCGGGGGGGCTAGCAATGAGCAGTTCTTC. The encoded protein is CASSDGSGGASNEQFF.